This TCR beta chain was sequenced for a study of T-cell reconstitution after alpha-beta-depleted transplantation in children listed by TCRdb under 2016. With respect to the entire study: T-cell immune reconstitution after TCRalphabeta/CD19-depleted allogeneic hematopoietic cell transplantation in children was quantitatively tracked in the study by means of TCR repertoire profiling.

In regard to this clonotype: It has no known antigen specificity. Per-base quality was not reported, and no clone a single base away is much larger than it.

Library preparation used PCR. Sequencing instrument: Illumina HiSeq 2500. To normalize quantification of the TCRbeta repertoire, the TCR libraries were built with molecular barcoding that relied on unique molecular identifiers. The public reads were reanalyzed by TCRdb: fastp trimming at Q25, MiXCR alignment, in-frame beta chains only. A single entry per CDR3 protein holds the most common genes and DNA from its merged rows. This sample holds hundreds of thousands of distinct CDR3 sequences; 16% were observed only once. Together, the top ten hold 0.8% to 1.1% of the sample. Ends trimmed: V by 3 bases, J by 0 bases; bases unmatched to a gene: 3. Spanning cysteine to phenylalanine, the CDR3 consists of 15 amino acids. CDR3 DNA is the only sequence kept; it has 45 bases, read in frame from the first base. CDR1 SGHRS and CDR2 YFSETQ were looked up in the germline V gene.

The sequencing here drew on PBMCs from the stem cell graft donor, taken from the stem cell graft. The sequence is built from TRBV5-1 and TRBJ1-3; TRBD1 matches 7 bases in the middle. This clonotype was obtained from a human donor who donated a stem cell graft to a child with acute myeloid leukemia. For the CDR3, the sequence is CASSSDRLSGNTIYF. The nucleotides are TGCGCCAGCAGCTCGGACAGGCTCTCTGGAAACACCATATATTTT.